Below, 28 T cell receptor beta chains from the same sample are listed, as sequenced in a study of blood T cell repertoires in COVID-19. TCRdb's copy holds only in-frame clones and misses some; the assay was immunoSEQ multiplex PCR. The sample holds 65,000 to 75,000 clones; 80% to 90% are singletons and the top ten take around 5.2%. Source material: peripheral blood. The receptors here all came from a woman in her forties or fifties with active COVID-19.

V gene TRBV28 combines with J gene TRBJ2-7; 8 positions agree with TRBD2. Trimming at V came to 5 bases and at J to 13 bases, leaving 10 bases not matched to a gene. This CDR3 contains 12 residues. The germline CDR1 and CDR2 sequences are MDHEN and SYDVKM. CDR3 bases: TGTGCCAGCAGTATGAGGCTTAGCGGGATATACTTC. Translation: CASSMRLSGIYF. The full variable domain, completed using reference TRBV28 and TRBJ2-7, is DVKVTQSSRYLVKRTGEKVFLECVQDMDHENMFWYRQDPGLGLRLIYFSYDVKMKEKGDIPEGYSVSREKKERFSLILESASTNQTSMYLCASSMRLSGIYFGPGTRLTVT.

V usage is TRBV27 and J usage is TRBJ2-3; 9 bases map to TRBD2. The CDR3 length is 17 residues. V gave up 2 bases and J gave up 4 bases; unmatched junction bases: 10. CDR1 is MNHEY and CDR2 is SMNVEV in the germline V gene (reference sequence). CDR3: CASSLTRAGGTADTQYF. DNA for the CDR3: TGTGCCAGCAGTTTAACGAGGGCGGGAGGGACCGCAGATACGCAGTATTTT.

The chain has TRBV5-1 and TRBJ1-1; 9 bases align to TRBD1. V shed 4 bases and J 3 bases; nucleotides not matched to a gene: 1. This CDR3 is 13 amino acids long. CDR1 SGHRS and CDR2 YFSETQ come from the germline V gene. The CDR3 nucleotides are TGCGCCAGCAGCAGGACAGGGGACACTGAAGCTTTCTTT. It encodes CASSRTGDTEAFF.

The gene calls are TRBV5-4 and TRBJ1-3; D is possibly TRBD1 (5 bases). V lost 5 bases and J 2 bases, leaving 17 bases between the germline ends. CDR3 length: 16 residues. In germline, CDR1 is SGHNT, CDR2 YYREEE (reference sequence). CDR3 in amino acids: CASSIGGGMAGNTIYF. The CDR3 region has the DNA TGTGCCAGCAGTATAGGCGGGGGTATGGCTGGAAACACCATATATTTT.

This rearrangement joins TRBV9 to TRBJ2-5; 8 bases map to TRBD1. Germline V gene data show CDR1 as SGDLS and CDR2 as YYNGEE. This CDR3 region has 15 residues. With V trimmed by 0 bases and J by 5 bases, 6 bases remained unmatched. CDR3 coding DNA: TGTGCCAGCAGCGTAGCGGCAGGGGGCAGGGAGACCCAGTACTTC. Translated: CASSVAAGGRETQYF.

The chain employs TRBV27 and TRBJ1-5; TRBD1 might be the D (5 bases). Deletions cut 10 bases from V and 2 bases from J, with 15 bases between. The CDR3 is made up of 14 amino acids. Per germline, CDR1 MNHEY and CDR2 SMNVEV (reference sequence). The CDR3 region is CATSPGYGNQPQHF. The CDR3 DNA follows: TGTGCCACTTCCCCAGGGTATGGCAATCAGCCCCAGCATTTT.

The chain joins TRBV9 to TRBJ2-3; D remains unclear. Trimming removed 1 base at V and 4 bases at J, with 10 bases between. This CDR3 region has 14 residues. Germline V gene sequence: CDR1 SGDLS, CDR2 YYNGEE. CDR3 bases: TGTGCCAGCAGCGTACTAGAACCATCAGATACGCAGTATTTT. Translation: CASSVLEPSDTQYF.

V and J are TRBV18 and TRBJ1-1, with no clear D. The V end was cut by 2 bases, the J end by 8 bases, with 9 bases between. Per germline, CDR1 KGHSH and CDR2 LQKENI. This CDR3 has 12 residues. In nucleotides, the CDR3 is TGTGCCAGCTCACCAAGGCCGGGGGAAGCTTTCTTT. This sequence encodes CASSPRPGEAFF.

The chain has TRBV7-9 and TRBJ2-5; possibly TRBD2 for D (6 bases). CDR1 is SEHNR, CDR2 FQNEAQ, per germline (reference sequence). Trimming pared 4 bases from V and 7 bases from J, leaving 13 bases between. The CDR3 sequence is 13 residues long. CDR3 in DNA: TGTGCCAGCAGCTATAGCGCGGAGGGGACCCAGTACTTC. Its protein is CASSYSAEGTQYF.

J is TRBJ2-1 and V is TRBV27, with 8 bases lining up with TRBD2. This CDR3 region has 16 residues. Germline V gene sequence: CDR1 MNHEY, CDR2 SMNVEV (reference sequence). The V gene end was trimmed by 1 base and the J gene end by 2 bases; junction bases not matched to a gene: 4. The CDR3 bases are TGTGCCAGCAGTTTATATAGCGGGATTACCTACAATGAGCAGTTCTTC. It is translated as CASSLYSGITYNEQFF.

The chain combines TRBV3-1 (or the pseudogene TRBV3-2) with TRBJ2-7; 8 nucleotides match TRBD2. Per the germline V gene, CDR1 is LGHDT and CDR2 is YNNKEL (reference sequence). J was trimmed by 7 bases and V by 4 bases; bases with no gene match: 24. CDR3 size: 19 residues. DNA for the CDR3: TGTGCCAGCAGCCCGGACCCGTGGGCTAGCGGGTGGTGGGAGGGTGAGCAGTACTTC. This codes for CASSPDPWASGWWEGEQYF.

The chain employs TRBV27 and TRBJ2-5, with TRBD2 matching over 15 bases. The CDR3 length is 21 residues. Trimming took 4 bases from V and 0 from J; bases not matched to a gene: 15. Germline-derived CDR1 and CDR2 are MNHEY and SMNVEV (reference sequence). CDR3 sequence (DNA): TGTGCCAGCAGTTCCAACCCCGCGTGGACTAGCGGGAGGGCGTACCAAGAGACCCAGTACTTC. It specifies CASSSNPAWTSGRAYQETQYF.

The CDR3 region has the DNA TGCAGCGTTCGGAGGACTAGGTCTAGCACAGATACGCAGTATTTT. This codes for CSVRRTRSSTDTQYF. The chain couples TRBV29-1 to TRBJ2-3; 7 bases agree with TRBD2. The CDR3 sequence is 15 residues long. Germline V gene data show CDR1 as SQVTM and CDR2 as ANQGSEA. With 5 bases clipped from V and 0 bases from J, the junction kept 8 bases outside the gene matches.

The chain carries TRBV6-5 and TRBJ1-2; no clear D. V was pared by 7 bases and J by 2 bases, with 11 bases between. CDR1 and CDR2 from the germline V gene are MNHEY and SVGAGI. The CDR3 is 13 amino acids. The CDR3 protein is CASTPAGNYGYTF. Here the CDR3 DNA reads TGTGCCAGCACCCCCGCCGGGAACTATGGCTACACCTTC.

The chain has TRBV4-1 and TRBJ2-7; 8 positions match TRBD1. The CDR3 is 15 residues long. Germline CDR1 and CDR2: MGHRA and YSYEKL. The V and J ends lost 2 bases and 0 bases, in that order; junction bases with no gene match: 3. The CDR3 bases are TGCGCCAGCAGCCAACCTGGGACAGGCTCCTACGAGCAGTACTTC. Residues: CASSQPGTGSYEQYF.

The chain joins TRBV11-2 to TRBJ2-2, with 12 bases lining up with TRBD2. The CDR3 is 16 residues long. Germline V CDR1 and CDR2: SGHAT, FQNNGV. Trimming took 5 bases from V and 6 from J; bases not matched to a gene: 7. The CDR3 sequence: CASSLPSGRVSGELFF. In nucleotides, the CDR3 is TGTGCCAGCAGCCTACCTAGCGGGAGGGTTTCCGGGGAGCTGTTTTTT.

The chain links TRBV11-2 to TRBJ2-7, with a weak D call TRBD2 (6 bases). The V end lost 2 bases, the J end lost 3 bases, and 14 bases lay between the germline ends. Germline V lookup: CDR1 SGHAT, CDR2 FQNNGV. The CDR3 totals 15 residues. The CDR3 nucleotides read TGTGCCAGCAGCTTAACCGACGGCGGGGACTACGAGCAGTACTTC. It encodes CASSLTDGGDYEQYF.

This chain connects TRBV6-5 to TRBJ2-3; 9 positions agree with TRBD2. The CDR3 extends over 16 amino acids. Looked up from germline, CDR1 is MNHEY and CDR2 is SVGAGI. The trim removed 4 bases at V and 8 bases at J, leaving 13 bases unmatched. For the CDR3, the DNA is TGTGCCAGCAGTTTCTCCCCGGGGCGGGAGGGGGGTACGCAGTATTTT. It translates to CASSFSPGREGGTQYF.

This rearrangement joins TRBV10-3 to TRBJ2-1; the match to TRBD1 covers 7 bases. The CDR3 runs 14 residues. Germline lookup yields CDR1 ENHRY and CDR2 SYGVKD. Trimming took 0 bases from V and 9 from J; bases not matched to a gene: 5. The DNA of the CDR3 is TGTGCCATCAGTGAGTCGACAGGGCGTGGTGAGCAGTTCTTC. It is translated as CAISESTGRGEQFF.

The genes are TRBV7-2 and TRBJ1-2; TRBD1 aligns across 7 bases. Germline CDR1 reads SGHTA; CDR2 reads FQGNSA. This CDR3 is 14 amino acids long. V lost 1 base to trimming and J lost 5 bases; unmatched junction nucleotides: 4. In nucleotides, the CDR3 is TGTGCCAGCAGCTTAGACAGGGGACCTTATGGCTACACCTTC. It codes for CASSLDRGPYGYTF.

This chain connects TRBV4-1 to TRBJ2-2; D not certain. The CDR3 sequence is 16 residues long. From germline, CDR1 is MGHRA and CDR2 YSYEKL. The V end was cut by 4 bases, the J end by 0 bases, with 12 bases between. DNA for the CDR3: TGCGCCAGCAGCCGATTGGTCGCAGCGAACACCGGGGAGCTGTTTTTT. It codes for CASSRLVAANTGELFF.

This chain links TRBV9 with TRBJ2-1; TRBD2 matches at 12 bases. This CDR3 comprises 15 residues. The V segment lost 3 bases and the J segment 6 bases; nucleotides outside the gene matches: 4. CDR1 is SGDLS, CDR2 YYNGEE, per germline. The CDR3 DNA sequence: TGTGCCAGCAGCGGGACTAGCGGGACGGGCAATGAGCAGTTCTTC. This translates into CASSGTSGTGNEQFF.

DNA of the CDR3: TGTGCCAGCAGCTTAAAGGGGACAGGGGCCATATCCTACAATGAGCAGTTCTTC. Translating it yields CASSLKGTGAISYNEQFF. V and J are TRBV7-3 and TRBJ2-1; 10 bases align to TRBD1. The CDR3 loop spans 18 amino acids. Germline V CDR1 and CDR2: SGHTA, FQGTGA. With 1 base clipped from V and 1 base from J, the junction kept 7 bases outside the gene matches.

The chain combines TRBV19 with TRBJ1-2, with 7 bases aligning to TRBD1. Per germline, CDR1 LNHDA and CDR2 SQIVND (reference sequence). Trimming took 8 bases from V and 8 from J; bases not matched to a gene: 11. The CDR3 runs 13 residues. The CDR3 nucleotides read TGTGCCAGTCGAACGGGGACAGTTGAGGGCTACACCTTC. This codes for CASRTGTVEGYTF. The full variable domain, completed using reference TRBV19 and TRBJ1-2, is DGGITQSPKYLFRKEGQNVTLSCEQNLNHDAMYWYRQDPGQGLRLIYYSQIVNDFQKGDIAEGYSVSREKKESFPLTVTSAQKNPTAFYLCASRTGTVEGYTFGSGTRLTVV.

The rearrangement joins TRBV2 to TRBJ1-5; no clear D gene. Per the germline V gene, CDR1 is SNHLY and CDR2 is FYNNEI. The CDR3 has 16 amino acids. V dropped 3 bases and J dropped 0 bases, with 12 bases sitting between them. CDR3 in DNA: TGTGCCAGCAGTGACCGGTTCGGGTTTAGCAATCAGCCCCAGCATTTT. Its protein product is CASSDRFGFSNQPQHF.

The V gene is TRBV28, the J gene TRBJ2-2; 7 bases align to TRBD1. Germline assignment: CDR1 MDHEN and CDR2 SYDVKM. V lost 2 bases and J lost 3; bases outside the gene matches: 3. CDR3 size: 15 residues. In DNA form, the CDR3 reads TGTGCCAGCAGTTTAAGTCAGGGGGACACCGGGGAGCTGTTTTTT. It encodes CASSLSQGDTGELFF. Together with reference TRBV28 and TRBJ2-2, the CDR3 gives the full variable domain: DVKVTQSSRYLVKRTGEKVFLECVQDMDHENMFWYRQDPGLGLRLIYFSYDVKMKEKGDIPEGYSVSREKKERFSLILESASTNQTSMYLCASSLSQGDTGELFFGEGSRLTVL.

V usage is TRBV5-6 and J usage is TRBJ2-2; 10 positions agree with TRBD2. Germline CDR1 reads SGHDT; CDR2 reads YYEEEE. The junction had 3 bases not matched to a gene; V was cut back by 3 bases and J by 1 base. The CDR3 totals 16 residues. The DNA of the CDR3 is TGTGCCAGCAGCTCCCTAGCGGGGGAGAACACCGGGGAGCTGTTTTTT. Encoded protein: CASSSLAGENTGELFF.

V usage is TRBV5-1 and J usage is TRBJ2-2; TRBD2 aligns across 15 bases. The CDR3 loop spans 20 amino acids. The V and J ends lost 0 bases and 6 bases, in that order; junction bases with no gene match: 12. Per the germline V gene, CDR1 is SGHRS and CDR2 is YFSETQ. The DNA of the CDR3 is TGCGCCAGCAGCTTGGTCCCGGGACTAGCGGGAGGCTTTATCTCCGGGGAGCTGTTTTTT. Residues: CASSLVPGLAGGFISGELFF.